A single TCR beta chain is shown here with its context. This record belongs to a study of technical replicates of blood from a few donors. Unmatched junction bases numbered 3, after V lost 5 bases and J lost 6 bases. The CDR3 loop spans 14 amino acids. The V gene's germline CDR1 is SGHRS and CDR2 YFSETQ. This table comes from immunoSEQ multiplex PCR, and its TCRdb copy is limited to in-frame clones, with some not included. Among 65,000 to 90,000 clones, 91% were seen once, and the ten largest hold 0.25%. The V and J genes are TRBV5-1 and TRBJ2-2; 11 positions agree with TRBD1. The specimen sequenced was T cells isolated from PBMCs. This clonotype originated in a human donor in good health. CDR3 in amino acids: CASRRTGGSGELFF. The CDR3 region has the DNA TGCGCCAGCAGAAGGACAGGGGGCTCCGGGGAGCTGTTTTTT.